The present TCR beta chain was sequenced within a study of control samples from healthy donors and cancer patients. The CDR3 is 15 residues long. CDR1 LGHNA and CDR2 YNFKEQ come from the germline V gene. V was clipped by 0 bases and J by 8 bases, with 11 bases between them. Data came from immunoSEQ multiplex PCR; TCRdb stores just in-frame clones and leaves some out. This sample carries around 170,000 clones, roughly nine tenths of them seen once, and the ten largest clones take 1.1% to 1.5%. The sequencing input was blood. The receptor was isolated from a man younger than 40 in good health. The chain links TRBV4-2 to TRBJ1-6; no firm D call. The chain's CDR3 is CASSQEATSDSPLHF. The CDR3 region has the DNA TGTGCCAGCAGCCAAGAGGCTACGTCGGATTCACCCCTCCACTTT.